Reported below is one T cell receptor (beta chain). The data derive from a study of T cell changes during pregnancy in multiple sclerosis. TCRdb's table, derived via immunoSEQ multiplex PCR, lists solely in-frame clones and lacks some. Of about 74,000 clones listed, roughly 90% are singletons. This CDR3 contains 15 residues. Trimming removed 2 bases from V and 4 bases from J, with 12 bases in between. CDR1 is MGHRA and CDR2 is YSYEKL in the germline V gene. The specimen comprised peripheral blood, sampled in the third trimester of pregnancy. This receptor was identified in a female donor with multiple sclerosis, enrolled in a pregnancy study. The rearrangement joins TRBV4-1 to TRBJ2-1, with D possibly matching TRBD2 (6 bases). The CDR3 region has the DNA TGCGCCAGCAGCCAAACCTACCGGGGGTACAATGAGCAGTTCTTC. This gives the protein CASSQTYRGYNEQFF.